The 14 T cell receptor beta chains below were found in one sample sequenced in a study of T cells in tumors after PD-1 blockade. Produced via immunoSEQ multiplex PCR; TCRdb's table is partial and in-frame only. This table has around 25,000 clones, roughly 82% appearing once. The sequences come from PBMCs, collected after anti-PD-1 treatment. The receptors were sampled from a human donor with basal cell carcinoma.

This clone has just one count. The V gene is TRBV6-5, the J gene TRBJ1-2; no definite D call. The CDR3 loop spans 15 amino acids. Germline V lookup: CDR1 MNHEY, CDR2 SVGAGI. The V end lost 6 bases, the J end lost 8 bases, and 22 bases lay between the germline ends. This chain's CDR3 is CASSEDYNDRGGYTF. CDR3 coding DNA: TGTGCCAGCAGCGAGGACTATAACGACCGAGGGGGCTACACCTTC.

The chain employs TRBV27 and TRBJ2-2, with 9 nucleotides matching TRBD1. In germline, CDR1 is MNHEY, CDR2 SMNVEV (reference sequence). This CDR3 has 16 residues. V shed 1 base and J 9 bases; nucleotides not matched to a gene: 9. The CDR3 coding sequence is TGTGCCAGCAGTTTATGGGGACAGGGTAAAATACGGGAGCTGTTTTTT. Translating it yields CASSLWGQGKIRELFF.

This clone was counted only a few times. The genes are TRBV15 and TRBJ1-5; D is possibly TRBD1 (5 bases). Germline-derived CDR1 and CDR2 are LNHNV and YYDKDF (reference sequence). The CDR3 covers 14 residues. Trimming cost V 5 bases and J 7 bases, with 15 bases left between them. As DNA, the CDR3 is TGTGCCACCAGCTCGCGACAGACCGGCCAGCCCCAGCATTTT. This sequence encodes CATSSRQTGQPQHF. Full variable domain (outside the CDR3, taken from reference TRBV15 and TRBJ1-5): DAMVIQNPRYQVTQFGKPVTLSCSQTLNHNVMYWYQQKSSQAPKLLFHYYDKDFNNEADTPDNFQSRRPNTSFCFLDIRSPGLGDTAMYLCATSSRQTGQPQHFGDGTRLSIL.

The chain combines TRBV30 with TRBJ1-2; D unresolved. Trimming removed 5 bases from V and 2 bases from J, with 6 bases in between. The germline CDR1 and CDR2 sequences are GTSNPN and SVGIG (reference sequence). The CDR3 runs to 11 residues. The CDR3 sequence is CAWEGNYGYTF. CDR3 nucleotide sequence: TGTGCCTGGGAGGGAAACTATGGCTACACCTTC.

This chain joins TRBV6-6 and TRBJ2-7; D uncertain. Germline V gene data show CDR1 as MNHNY and CDR2 as SVGAGI (reference sequence). CDR3 length equals 16 residues. Trimming removed 2 bases from V and 2 bases from J, with 16 bases in between. The CDR3 spells CASSYPQLGGAYEQYF. The DNA for the CDR3 is TGTGCCAGCAGTTACCCGCAGCTAGGCGGTGCCTACGAGCAGTACTTC.

The chain uses TRBV3-1 (or the pseudogene TRBV3-2) and TRBJ1-2; TRBD1 might be the D (5 bases). V was shortened by 3 bases and J by 2 bases, with 7 bases between the two germline ends. CDR1 and CDR2 from the germline V gene are LGHDT and YNNKEL (reference sequence). The CDR3 has 13 amino acids. Here the CDR3 DNA reads TGTGCCAGCAGCCACAGGGACAACTATGGCTACACCTTC. It encodes CASSHRDNYGYTF.

The chain has TRBV5-1 and TRBJ1-5; 7 bases match TRBD1. Germline lookup yields CDR1 SGHRS and CDR2 YFSETQ. This CDR3 comprises 14 residues. J was trimmed by 5 bases and V by 0 bases; bases with no gene match: 2. The CDR3 protein is CASSLGQGDQPQHF. The CDR3 DNA reads as TGCGCCAGCAGCTTGGGGCAGGGGGATCAGCCCCAGCATTTT.

The chain links TRBV5-4 to TRBJ1-4, with D possibly being TRBD1 (5 bases). Trimming shortened V by 4 bases and J by 4 bases, and 8 bases separated the two germline ends. CDR1 is SGHNT and CDR2 is YYREEE in the germline V gene (reference sequence). The CDR3 runs 13 residues. In DNA, the CDR3 is TGTGCCAGCAGCCGACAGCTTAATGAAAAACTGTTTTTT. Protein sequence: CASSRQLNEKLFF.

This clone was observed a single time. J is TRBJ2-2 and V is TRBV6-5; TRBD2 agrees at 14 bases. This CDR3 is built from 15 residues. V was clipped by 10 bases and J by 4 bases; unmatched bases: 5. Germline V gene data show CDR1 as MNHEY and CDR2 as SVGAGI. The chain's CDR3 is CATGLAGGSTGELFF. CDR3 coding DNA: TGTGCCACCGGACTAGCGGGGGGAAGCACCGGGGAGCTGTTTTTT.

V is TRBV30 and J is TRBJ2-6; D might be TRBD1 (6 bases). This CDR3 is 15 amino acids long. Trimming removed 4 bases from V and 1 base from J, with 11 bases in between. Germline V gene sequence: CDR1 GTSNPN, CDR2 SVGIG (reference sequence). The CDR3 region has the DNA TGTGCCTGGACTACAGGGCCGTCTGGGGCCAACGTCCTGACTTTC. It codes for CAWTTGPSGANVLTF.

This clone turned up a few times. The chain combines TRBV11-3 with TRBJ2-2; TRBD1 matches 8 bases. Trimming removed 3 bases from V and 11 bases from J; junction bases left unmatched: 2. CDR1 is SGHNT and CDR2 is YENEEA in the germline V gene. The CDR3 totals 12 residues. CDR3 DNA sequence: TGTGCCAGCAGCTTTGCAGGGGGCGAGCTGTTTTTT. Residues: CASSFAGGELFF.

The gene calls are TRBV6-5 and TRBJ1-2; no firm D call. The CDR3 loop spans 14 amino acids. Germline V CDR1 and CDR2: MNHEY, SVGAGI. The ends were cut back, 3 bases at V and 2 bases at J, with 10 bases in the middle. The CDR3 loop reads CASSYERKNYGYTF. In nucleotides, the CDR3 is TGTGCCAGCAGTTATGAAAGGAAGAACTATGGCTACACCTTC.

The chain recombines TRBV30 with TRBJ2-7, with D tentatively TRBD2 (7 bases). The CDR3 is 14 amino acids. The germline CDR1 and CDR2 sequences are GTSNPN and SVGIG (reference sequence). V was trimmed by 6 bases and J by 2 bases, leaving 17 bases between them. For the CDR3, the DNA is TGTGCCTGCCGAGAGAGGGGGGGCCCCTACGAGCAGTACTTC. Amino acid sequence: CACRERGGPYEQYF.

The chain combines TRBV9 with TRBJ2-1; 12 bases are a match to TRBD2. This CDR3 has 15 amino acids. The J segment lost 12 bases and the V segment lost 0 bases, leaving 7 bases of the junction unmatched. Germline V CDR1 and CDR2: SGDLS, YYNGEE. This chain's CDR3 is CASSVGLAGAIRQFF. In nucleotides, the CDR3 is TGTGCCAGCAGCGTAGGACTAGCGGGGGCTATTCGGCAGTTCTTC.